This passage covers 2 T cell receptor beta chains from one sample sequenced in a study of memory CD4+ T cells and cytomegalovirus serostatus. Assay: immunoSEQ multiplex PCR; the TCRdb copy retains only in-frame clones and omits some. The sample yields tens of thousands of clones, 60% to 80% seen once. The sort gate was single viable CD3+CD4+CD8-CD45RO+ cells for memory CD4+ T cells. The sequenced material came from memory CD4+ T cells from blood. These receptors all stem from an adult in good health and CMV-seronegative.

V is TRBV18 and J is TRBJ2-5; 8 bases fit TRBD1. The CDR3 extends over 15 amino acids. CDR1 KGHSH and CDR2 LQKENI come from the germline V gene. With 4 bases clipped from V and 4 bases from J, the junction kept 8 bases outside the gene matches. In DNA form, the CDR3 reads TGTGCCAGCTCACTCGACAGGGGACAACGAGAGACCCAGTACTTC. This gives the protein CASSLDRGQRETQYF.

In its sample, this clone was seen once. V gene TRBV19 combines with J gene TRBJ2-3; D gene unclear. The CDR3 extends over 11 amino acids. Germline loops: CDR1 LNHDA, CDR2 SQIVND (reference sequence). Trimming stripped 4 bases from V and 6 bases from J, with 5 bases between. The CDR3 sequence: CASSTRDTQYF. CDR3 bases: TGTGCCAGTAGTACGAGGGATACGCAGTATTTT.